Listed below are T cell receptor beta chains from one sample, sequenced in a study of T cells in Graves' hyperthyroidism and ophthalmopathy. MiXCR, run by TCRdb on the multiplex PCR reads, gives a single entry per CDR3 protein. This sample yields some 200,000 distinct CDR3 sequences, of which less than 20% are seen a single time; 53% belongs to the top ten. Source material: blood. Receptor source: a woman in her forties or fifties with Graves' hyperthyroidism. The CDR3 runs from the conserved cysteine through the conserved F or W. D genes are given only for firm matches. Clone size is stated in some rows and not others, as once, few, many or a class when expanded.

v_call: TRBV12-3/TRBV12-4
j_call: TRBJ2-7
d_call: -
clone_size: few
cdr3_aa: CASSLLARDEQYF
cdr3_nt: TGTGCCAGCAGTTTGCTAGCGAGGGACGAGCAGTACTTC

v_call: TRBV5-1
j_call: TRBJ1-4
d_call: -
clone_size: -
cdr3_aa: CASSLAAGVATNEKLFF
cdr3_nt: TGCGCCAGCAGCTTGGCGGCAGGGGTTGCAACTAATGAAAAACTGTTTTTT

v_call: TRBV3-1
j_call: TRBJ2-7
d_call: TRBD2
clone_size: many
cdr3_aa: CASSQHTSGFYEQYF
cdr3_nt: TGTGCCAGCAGCCAACATACTAGCGGGTTCTACGAGCAGTACTTC

v_call: TRBV7-9
j_call: TRBJ1-4
d_call: -
clone_size: -
cdr3_aa: CASSPAGATNENLFF
cdr3_nt: TGTGCCAGCAGCCCGGCCGGGGCTACAAATGAAAACCTGTTTTTT

v_call: TRBV28
j_call: TRBJ2-7
d_call: -
clone_size: many
cdr3_aa: CASSSGSGPLGERPYEQYF
cdr3_nt: TGTGCCAGCAGTTCCGGTTCAGGTCCGTTGGGGGAGCGCCCCTACGAGCAGTACTTC

v_call: TRBV5-1
j_call: TRBJ1-2
d_call: -
clone_size: few
cdr3_aa: CASSLSLSLDGTYGYTF
cdr3_nt: TGCGCCAGCAGCTTGTCCCTTTCACTCGACGGCACCTATGGCTACACCTTC

v_call: TRBV7-3
j_call: TRBJ1-2
d_call: TRBD1
clone_size: many
cdr3_aa: CASRRTGELSNYGYTF
cdr3_nt: TGTGCCAGCAGACGGACAGGGGAATTGTCCAACTATGGCTACACCTTC

v_call: TRBV19
j_call: TRBJ1-2
d_call: TRBD1
clone_size: few
cdr3_aa: CASTRQGAKNGYTF
cdr3_nt: TGTGCCAGTACCCGACAGGGGGCGAAGAATGGCTACACCTTC

v_call: TRBV7-9
j_call: TRBJ2-1
d_call: TRBD2
clone_size: -
cdr3_aa: CASSITGTSGRSPYNEQFF
cdr3_nt: TGTGCCAGCAGCATAACCGGGACTAGCGGGAGGAGTCCCTACAATGAGCAGTTCTTC

v_call: TRBV29-1
j_call: TRBJ2-3
d_call: TRBD2
clone_size: many
cdr3_aa: CSVGDYTDTQYF
cdr3_nt: TGCAGCGTTGGGGACTACACAGATACGCAGTATTTT

v_call: TRBV7-9
j_call: TRBJ2-1
d_call: TRBD2
clone_size: many
cdr3_aa: CASSTLAGISYNEQFF
cdr3_nt: TGTGCCAGCAGCACCCTAGCGGGAATTTCCTACAATGAGCAGTTCTTC

v_call: TRBV24-1
j_call: TRBJ2-1
d_call: -
clone_size: -
cdr3_aa: CATSEPGLPVDEQFF
cdr3_nt: TGTGCCACCAGTGAGCCGGGGCTCCCAGTAGATGAGCAGTTCTTC

v_call: TRBV11-2
j_call: TRBJ1-5
d_call: -
clone_size: many
cdr3_aa: CASSLSGYSNQPQHF
cdr3_nt: TGTGCCAGCAGCTTATCAGGTTATAGCAATCAGCCCCAGCATTTT

v_call: TRBV12-3/TRBV12-4
j_call: TRBJ2-1
d_call: TRBD1
clone_size: once
cdr3_aa: CASSPRGTGRFDEQFF
cdr3_nt: TGTGCCAGCAGCCCGAGGGGGACAGGGAGGTTCGATGAGCAGTTCTTC

v_call: TRBV28
j_call: TRBJ2-3
d_call: TRBD2
clone_size: -
cdr3_aa: CASSSGGAAGEDTQYF
cdr3_nt: TGTGCCAGCAGTTCGGGGGGTGCGGCCGGGGAGGATACGCAGTATTTT

v_call: TRBV6-1
j_call: TRBJ1-6
d_call: -
clone_size: -
cdr3_aa: CASREQGLSYNSPLHF
cdr3_nt: TGTGCCAGCAGAGAACAGGGTTTGTCCTATAATTCACCCCTCCACTTT

v_call: TRBV11-3
j_call: TRBJ2-7
d_call: -
clone_size: many
cdr3_aa: CASSLEGYEQYF
cdr3_nt: TGTGCCAGCAGCTTAGAGGGCTACGAGCAGTACTTC

v_call: TRBV11-3
j_call: TRBJ2-7
d_call: TRBD2
clone_size: many
cdr3_aa: CASSLTRGKSSYEQYF
cdr3_nt: TGTGCCAGCAGCTTAACGCGGGGGAAGTCTTCCTACGAGCAGTACTTC

v_call: TRBV19
j_call: TRBJ1-1
d_call: -
clone_size: -
cdr3_aa: CASTERTEAFF
cdr3_nt: TGTGCCAGTACCGAGAGGACTGAAGCTTTCTTT

v_call: TRBV11-3
j_call: TRBJ2-3
d_call: TRBD2
clone_size: many
cdr3_aa: CASSTSGPSGVTDTQYF
cdr3_nt: TGTGCCAGCAGCACCTCGGGGCCTAGCGGGGTCACAGATACGCAGTATTTT

v_call: TRBV27
j_call: TRBJ1-2
d_call: -
clone_size: -
cdr3_aa: CASSFSSGYGYTF
cdr3_nt: TGTGCCAGCAGTTTTTCATCAGGCTATGGCTACACCTTC

v_call: TRBV28
j_call: TRBJ1-4
d_call: TRBD1
clone_size: -
cdr3_aa: CASSLTGAPGEKLFF
cdr3_nt: TGTGCCAGCAGTTTGACAGGGGCCCCAGGTGAAAAACTGTTTTTT

v_call: TRBV7-9
j_call: TRBJ2-5
d_call: -
clone_size: -
cdr3_aa: CASRPHRGSGNHQETQYF
cdr3_nt: TGTGCCAGCAGACCTCATCGGGGTAGCGGAAACCACCAAGAGACCCAGTACTTC

v_call: TRBV29-1
j_call: TRBJ1-2
d_call: -
clone_size: -
cdr3_aa: CSVEPQGFRGYTF
cdr3_nt: TGCAGCGTTGAGCCACAGGGTTTCCGTGGCTACACCTTC

v_call: TRBV2
j_call: TRBJ2-7
d_call: TRBD1
clone_size: many
cdr3_aa: CATRDRVYEQYF
cdr3_nt: TGTGCCACCCGGGACAGGGTCTACGAGCAGTACTTC

v_call: TRBV6-6
j_call: TRBJ2-7
d_call: TRBD2
clone_size: many
cdr3_aa: CASSYSPVASGSQHEQYF
cdr3_nt: TGTGCCAGCAGTTACTCCCCCGTGGCCAGCGGGAGTCAGCACGAGCAGTACTTC

v_call: TRBV19
j_call: TRBJ2-7
d_call: -
clone_size: many
cdr3_aa: CASSSRDTYEQYF
cdr3_nt: TGTGCCAGTAGTAGCAGGGACACCTACGAGCAGTACTTC

v_call: TRBV2
j_call: TRBJ1-5
d_call: TRBD1
clone_size: many
cdr3_aa: CASRTGTTDTQHF
cdr3_nt: TGTGCCAGCAGGACAGGGACCACAGATACGCAGCATTTT

v_call: TRBV2
j_call: TRBJ1-4
d_call: -
clone_size: -
cdr3_aa: CASSGLMGQTEKLFF
cdr3_nt: TGTGCCAGCAGTGGCTTGATGGGGCAAACCGAAAAACTGTTTTTT

v_call: TRBV20-1
j_call: TRBJ2-2
d_call: -
clone_size: -
cdr3_aa: CSATGVLTGELFF
cdr3_nt: TGCAGTGCCACCGGGGTTCTCACCGGGGAGCTGTTTTTT

v_call: TRBV6-1
j_call: TRBJ1-2
d_call: -
clone_size: -
cdr3_aa: CASSFTLRGGGGYTF
cdr3_nt: TGTGCCAGCAGTTTCACCCTCAGGGGAGGAGGAGGCTACACCTTC

v_call: TRBV5-1
j_call: TRBJ2-3
d_call: -
clone_size: many
cdr3_aa: CASSFSASITDTQYF
cdr3_nt: TGCGCCAGCAGCTTCTCGGCTTCCATCACAGATACGCAGTATTTT

v_call: TRBV6-1
j_call: TRBJ1-2
d_call: TRBD1
clone_size: -
cdr3_aa: CASSESRGLGYTF
cdr3_nt: TGTGCCAGCAGTGAAAGCAGGGGGCTTGGCTACACCTTC

v_call: TRBV5-6
j_call: TRBJ1-2
d_call: -
clone_size: few
cdr3_aa: CASRSAVGQGRSYGYTF
cdr3_nt: TGTGCCAGCAGATCAGCTGTAGGGCAGGGGAGAAGCTATGGCTACACCTTC

v_call: TRBV12-3/TRBV12-4
j_call: TRBJ2-2
d_call: -
clone_size: -
cdr3_aa: CASQPGSGITGELFF
cdr3_nt: TGTGCCAGCCAACCGGGATCCGGGATCACCGGGGAGCTGTTTTTT

v_call: TRBV4-2
j_call: TRBJ1-4
d_call: -
clone_size: few
cdr3_aa: CASSPQGGTPSTNEKLFF
cdr3_nt: TGTGCCAGCAGCCCACAAGGGGGGACCCCATCAACTAATGAAAAACTGTTTTTT

v_call: TRBV30
j_call: TRBJ1-1
d_call: -
clone_size: many
cdr3_aa: CAWSDQWLEAFF
cdr3_nt: TGTGCCTGGAGTGACCAGTGGCTTGAAGCTTTCTTT

v_call: TRBV11-2
j_call: TRBJ2-2
d_call: TRBD2
clone_size: -
cdr3_aa: CASSSTIGRRNTGELFF
cdr3_nt: TGTGCCAGCAGCTCCACTATCGGGAGGCGGAACACCGGGGAGCTGTTTTTT

v_call: TRBV9
j_call: TRBJ1-1
d_call: -
clone_size: few
cdr3_aa: CASSTPRGGGFSEAFF
cdr3_nt: TGTGCCAGCAGCACCCCTCGGGGGGGTGGTTTCTCTGAAGCTTTCTTT

v_call: TRBV28
j_call: TRBJ2-5
d_call: -
clone_size: few
cdr3_aa: CASSFSDRQETQYF
cdr3_nt: TGTGCCAGCAGCTTCTCGGACCGACAAGAGACCCAGTACTTC

v_call: TRBV5-1
j_call: TRBJ2-3
d_call: -
clone_size: -
cdr3_aa: CASSLFREKDTQYF
cdr3_nt: TGCGCCAGCAGCTTGTTTCGGGAAAAAGATACGCAGTATTTT